The rows below give T cell receptor beta chains drawn from one sample of a study of shared clonotypes between healthy human individuals. Libraries were prepared by immunoSEQ multiplex PCR; TCRdb keeps only in-frame clonotypes and omits some of them. Seen here are some 900,000 clones, around 80% observed once, and the top ten hold around 1.4%. Sample: memory CD4+ T cells sorted from blood. The receptor set was obtained from a man aged 18 to 35 in good health. Each CDR3 is given with its conserved first and last residue. Fields, in order: V gene, CDR3 length, J gene, D gene, clone size, CDR3 DNA, CDR3 protein. D genes are given only for firm matches. A clone size is listed for some rows: how often the clone was seen (once, few, many), or a class if it is expanded.

V gene: TRBV2; CDR3 length: 10; J gene: TRBJ2-7; D gene: NA; clone size: many; CDR3 DNA: TGTGCCAGCAGTGGCGGCGAGCAGTACTTC; CDR3 protein: CASSGGEQYF
V gene: TRBV30; CDR3 length: 13; J gene: TRBJ1-3; D gene: NA; clone size: once; CDR3 DNA: TGTGCCTTGGACAGCCTCTCTGGAAACACCATATATTTT; CDR3 protein: CALDSLSGNTIYF
V gene: TRBV12-5; CDR3 length: 14; J gene: TRBJ2-7; D gene: NA; clone size: NA; CDR3 DNA: TGTGCTAGTACCTCTACAGGGACACGATACGAGCAGTACTTC; CDR3 protein: CASTSTGTRYEQYF
V gene: TRBV7-2; CDR3 length: 18; J gene: TRBJ2-7; D gene: TRBD2; clone size: NA; CDR3 DNA: TGTGCCAGCAGCTCTGTAAGGCTGACTAGCGGGAGTCACCACGAGCAGTACTTC; CDR3 protein: CASSSVRLTSGSHHEQYF
V gene: TRBV5-4; CDR3 length: 14; J gene: TRBJ2-2; D gene: TRBD1; clone size: few; CDR3 DNA: TGTGCCAGCAGCCCCGGGACAGGCACCGGGGAGCTGTTTTTT; CDR3 protein: CASSPGTGTGELFF
V gene: TRBV18; CDR3 length: 13; J gene: TRBJ2-7; D gene: NA; clone size: NA; CDR3 DNA: TGTGCCAGCTCACCCGGCATCTCCTACGAGCAGTACTTC; CDR3 protein: CASSPGISYEQYF
V gene: TRBV28; CDR3 length: 13; J gene: TRBJ2-2; D gene: NA; clone size: NA; CDR3 DNA: TGTGCCAGTTTAGGACCTCACACCGGGGAGCTGTTTTTT; CDR3 protein: CASLGPHTGELFF
V gene: TRBV21-1; CDR3 length: 17; J gene: TRBJ2-7; D gene: NA; clone size: NA; CDR3 DNA: TGTGCCAGCAGCATAAGGGGTGCGGCGAGGGGACACTACGAGCAGTACTTC; CDR3 protein: CASSIRGAARGHYEQYF
V gene: TRBV30; CDR3 length: 15; J gene: TRBJ2-1; D gene: NA; clone size: NA; CDR3 DNA: TGTGCCTGGAGTCCGCCCGTCGGGCGCCACAATGAGCAGTTCTTC; CDR3 protein: CAWSPPVGRHNEQFF
V gene: TRBV30; CDR3 length: 13; J gene: TRBJ2-7; D gene: TRBD1; clone size: NA; CDR3 DNA: TGTGCCTGGAGCGGACAGGGGGGGCTGCAGCAGTACTTC; CDR3 protein: CAWSGQGGLQQYF
V gene: TRBV27; CDR3 length: 15; J gene: TRBJ1-2; D gene: NA; clone size: NA; CDR3 DNA: TGTGCCAGCAGTTCACTGACAGGTCAAAACTATGGCTACACCTTC; CDR3 protein: CASSSLTGQNYGYTF
V gene: TRBV5-1; CDR3 length: 14; J gene: TRBJ2-3; D gene: NA; clone size: NA; CDR3 DNA: TGCGCCAGCAGACGGACTTCCGACACAGATACGCAGTATTTT; CDR3 protein: CASRRTSDTDTQYF
V gene: TRBV11-2; CDR3 length: 13; J gene: TRBJ1-5; D gene: NA; clone size: few; CDR3 DNA: TGTGCCAGCAGCTTCGACCCGAATCAGCCCCAGCATTTT; CDR3 protein: CASSFDPNQPQHF
V gene: TRBV4-1; CDR3 length: 17; J gene: TRBJ2-2; D gene: NA; clone size: NA; CDR3 DNA: TGCGCCAGCAGTTTCCCCAATGGAGGAACATGGGCCGGGGAGCTGTTTTTT; CDR3 protein: CASSFPNGGTWAGELFF
V gene: TRBV10-3; CDR3 length: 14; J gene: TRBJ2-1; D gene: TRBD2; clone size: NA; CDR3 DNA: TGTGCCATCAGTGACCAGCGGGAGGACAATGAGCAGTTCTTC; CDR3 protein: CAISDQREDNEQFF
V gene: TRBV4-1; CDR3 length: 15; J gene: TRBJ1-2; D gene: TRBD1; clone size: NA; CDR3 DNA: TGCGCCAGCAGCCAAGATAAAGGCAGGGGGCTCGGTGACACCTTC; CDR3 protein: CASSQDKGRGLGDTF
V gene: TRBV19; CDR3 length: 13; J gene: TRBJ1-2; D gene: TRBD1; clone size: few; CDR3 DNA: TGTGCCAGTACCTGGACAGGGAACTATGGCTACACCTTC; CDR3 protein: CASTWTGNYGYTF
V gene: TRBV5-6; CDR3 length: 14; J gene: TRBJ1-2; D gene: TRBD1; clone size: few; CDR3 DNA: TGTGCCAGCAGCTTGAACAGGGGGCTGTATGGCTACACCTTC; CDR3 protein: CASSLNRGLYGYTF